Below, 19 T cell receptor beta chains from the same sample are listed, as sequenced in a study of cytomegalovirus exposure and HLA in healthy donors. PCR was performed using 60 Vbeta and 13 Jbeta primers. Sequencing used immunoSEQ multiplex PCR; TCRdb keeps in-frame clones, though not all of them. The sample lists 85,000 to 120,000 clones, 75% to 80% occurring once. The specimen was PBMCs. The receptors were gathered from a male donor in good health and CMV-seropositive.

CDR3 loop: CASSSDRSSGELFF. The CDR3 DNA reads TGTGCCAGCAGCAGCGACAGGTCCTCCGGGGAGCTGTTTTTT. The V call is TRBV7-2, the J call TRBJ2-2; tentatively, D is TRBD1 (6 bases). This CDR3 has 14 residues. V lost 5 bases, J lost 6 bases, and 13 bases lay in between. Germline loops: CDR1 SGHTA, CDR2 FQGNSA.

The rearrangement uses TRBV5-1 and TRBJ2-1; 7 bases align to TRBD2. The CDR3 totals 16 residues. V lost 4 bases to trimming and J lost 6 bases; unmatched junction nucleotides: 13. CDR1 is SGHRS, CDR2 YFSETQ, per germline. The CDR3 sequence: CASSPRRDYLPNEQFF. In DNA, the CDR3 is TGCGCCAGCAGCCCCCGCCGGGACTACCTACCCAATGAGCAGTTCTTC.

The chain employs TRBV7-8 and TRBJ2-3; TRBD2 agrees at 14 bases. Unmatched junction bases numbered 3, after V lost 4 bases and J lost 6 bases. The germline V gene encodes CDR1 SGHVS and CDR2 FQNEAQ. The length of the CDR3 is 15 residues. In nucleotides, the CDR3 is TGTGCCAGCAGCTCGGGACTAGCGGGAGTGGATACGCAGTATTTT. Its protein product is CASSSGLAGVDTQYF.

The chain is built from TRBV28 and TRBJ2-7; weak D call: TRBD2 (5 bases). The V and J ends lost 5 bases and 4 bases respectively, with 15 bases between them. The germline V gene has CDR1 MDHEN and CDR2 SYDVKM. This CDR3 comprises 14 residues. This CDR3 reads CASSIPSGNYEQYF. The CDR3 region has the DNA TGTGCCAGCAGTATTCCCTCGGGGAATTACGAGCAGTACTTC.

The CDR3 spells CASIDRTGHSGELFF. The CDR3 DNA reads TGTGCCAGCATCGACCGGACAGGGCATTCCGGGGAGCTGTTTTTT. The V gene is TRBV6-1, the J gene TRBJ2-2; 8 positions agree with TRBD1. Germline V gene lookup returns CDR1 MNHNS and CDR2 SASEGT. This CDR3 spans 15 amino acids. V was clipped by 7 bases and J by 6 bases; unmatched bases: 10.

This clone occurred once. The J gene is TRBJ2-3, the V gene TRBV29-1, with 7 bases matching TRBD2. Germline CDR1 SQVTM, CDR2 ANQGSEA. V trimming: 1 base; J trimming: 2 bases; junction bases outside the gene matches: 6. This CDR3 is built from 15 residues. CDR3 nucleotide sequence: TGCAGCGTTGAAGGTCACGGGAGGTTCACAGATACGCAGTATTTT. Residues: CSVEGHGRFTDTQYF.

The rearrangement joins TRBV5-1 to TRBJ2-7; D possibly corresponds to TRBD2 (6 bases). The V end was cut by 4 bases, the J end by 0 bases, with 14 bases between. CDR1 is SGHRS and CDR2 is YFSETQ in the germline V gene. This CDR3 is built from 15 residues. Written as DNA, the CDR3 is TGCGCCAGCAGCCGAACTAGCCAGAGCTCCTACGAGCAGTACTTC. Its translation: CASSRTSQSSYEQYF.

This chain connects TRBV7-2 to TRBJ1-5; D gene ambiguous. V dropped 5 bases and J dropped 2 bases, with 16 bases sitting between them. Germline V gene data show CDR1 as SGHTA and CDR2 as FQGNSA. This CDR3 has 16 amino acids. The CDR3: CASSPSSVRRNQPQHF. CDR3 nucleotide sequence: TGTGCCAGCAGCCCTTCGTCAGTGCGGCGCAATCAGCCCCAGCATTTT.

The V and J genes are TRBV5-1 and TRBJ1-3; 8 bases fit TRBD1. Germline V lookup: CDR1 SGHRS, CDR2 YFSETQ. The trim removed 4 bases at V and 1 base at J, leaving 7 bases unmatched. The length of the CDR3 is 16 residues. Written as DNA, the CDR3 is TGCGCCAGCAGCCCGACCGGGACAGGATCTGGAAACACCATATATTTT. Translated: CASSPTGTGSGNTIYF.

This clone was seen just once. The CDR3 DNA follows: TGTGCCAGCAAGATCGGCGGGAGTGCAGATACGCAGTATTTT. Translated, it gives CASKIGGSADTQYF. The chain is built from TRBV6-6 and TRBJ2-3; TRBD2 matches at 7 bases. The CDR3 covers 14 residues. The germline V gene has CDR1 MNHNY and CDR2 SVGAGI (reference sequence). Unmatched junction bases numbered 8, after V lost 7 bases and J lost 4 bases.

This clone showed up just a few times. The chain combines TRBV6-5 with TRBJ2-3, with 7 bases aligning to TRBD2. The CDR3 length is 14 residues. Per the germline V gene, CDR1 is MNHEY and CDR2 is SVGAGI. Losses at the gene ends were 6 bases for V and 5 bases for J; bases not matched to a gene: 8. CDR3 in amino acids: CASSLGVAGDTQYF. In DNA form, the CDR3 reads TGTGCCAGCAGCTTAGGGGTAGCGGGAGATACGCAGTATTTT.

V and J are TRBV4-3 and TRBJ1-2, with TRBD1 matching 9 bases. Germline V gene sequence: CDR1 LGHNA, CDR2 YSLEER. Losses at the gene ends were 4 bases for V and 8 bases for J; bases not matched to a gene: 2. The length of the CDR3 is 12 residues. The CDR3: CASSRTGEGYTF. The CDR3 region has the DNA TGCGCCAGCAGCCGGACAGGGGAGGGCTACACCTTC.

This clone was found a few times. The genes are TRBV19 and TRBJ1-5, with TRBD1 matching 11 bases. CDR1 and CDR2 (germline): LNHDA, SQIVND (reference sequence). With V trimmed by 6 bases and J by 2 bases, 3 bases remained unmatched. The CDR3 sequence is 15 residues long. CDR3 nucleotides: TGTGCCAGTAGGGGGGGACAGGGGGGCAATCAGCCCCAGCATTTT. Encoded protein: CASRGGQGGNQPQHF.

The gene calls are TRBV5-6 and TRBJ1-1; tentative D call: TRBD1 (6 bases). The germline V gene has CDR1 SGHDT and CDR2 YYEEEE. The CDR3 consists of 16 residues. The ends were cut back, 5 bases at V and 6 bases at J, with 23 bases in the middle. DNA for the CDR3: TGTGCCAGCAGACCTTCTCGACAGGTAACCAACGCTGAAGCTTTCTTT. Translated: CASRPSRQVTNAEAFF.

The chain joins TRBV10-3 to TRBJ2-5; TRBD1 aligns across 7 bases. The germline V gene encodes CDR1 ENHRY and CDR2 SYGVKD. V lost 7 bases and J lost 2; bases outside the gene matches: 1. The CDR3 loop spans 12 amino acids. The DNA for the CDR3 is TGTGCCATCAAGGGGGCTCAAGAGACCCAGTACTTC. Translating it yields CAIKGAQETQYF.

The chain has TRBV5-1 and TRBJ1-2; 9 positions match TRBD1. The CDR3 contains 13 residues. Per the germline V gene, CDR1 is SGHRS and CDR2 is YFSETQ. V was clipped by 3 bases and J by 6 bases; unmatched bases: 3. CDR3 nucleotides: TGCGCCAGCAGCTCACAGGGGGCGGATGGCTACACCTTC. Its protein is CASSSQGADGYTF.

This clone was detected a few times. The V call is TRBV29-1, the J call TRBJ1-1; 7 nucleotides match TRBD1. This CDR3 region has 14 residues. V was clipped by 5 bases and J by 1 base; unmatched bases: 7. Looked up from germline, CDR1 is SQVTM and CDR2 is ANQGSEA. The CDR3 DNA is TGCAGCGTTCGTCTCCAGGGGGGGAACACTGAAGCTTTCTTT. Protein product: CSVRLQGGNTEAFF.

This clone occurred a few times. The rearrangement joins TRBV18 to TRBJ1-5, with 7 bases aligning to TRBD1. The germline CDR1 and CDR2 sequences are KGHSH and LQKENI. Trimming cost V 2 bases and J 3 bases; bases outside gene matches: 1. The CDR3 extends over 14 amino acids. CDR3 in DNA: TGTGCCAGCTCACCAACAGGGGACAATCAGCCCCAGCATTTT. Encoded protein: CASSPTGDNQPQHF.

J is TRBJ1-4 and V is TRBV7-2; D possibly corresponds to TRBD1 (6 bases). Germline CDR1 SGHTA, CDR2 FQGNSA. V lost 5 bases and J lost 3, with 13 bases in between. CDR3 length: 15 residues. The CDR3 bases are TGTGCCAGCAGCAGCGTAGGGGGATCTAATGAAAAACTGTTTTTT. This sequence encodes CASSSVGGSNEKLFF.